This T cell receptor beta chain originates from a study of CD8 T cells in ankylosing spondylitis. This clonotype was observed a few times. Its specificity is not known. Construction of TCR beta libraries was performed using quantitative 5'-RACE with molecular barcodes. TCRdb re-called the 5' RACE reads with MiXCR, one entry per CDR3 protein. Altogether some 450,000 distinct CDR3 sequences are present, under 20% being singletons, with the ten largest covering approximately 0.97%. Overall study findings and caveats: Disease-linked clones reportedly showed significant enrichment in matched ankylosing spondylitis synovial fluid. Made up of about eight highly homologous variants, a TCR beta motif appeared characteristic of ankylosing spondylitis blood. Disease-linked clones had a CD8+ phenotype and relatively low frequency in peripheral blood. A subset of motif variants has previously been described in the synovial fluid and blood of reactive arthritis.

The sequenced sample consisted of blood, either unsorted or a sorted T cell fraction (not recorded which). The TCR was taken from a male donor with ankylosing spondylitis.

The CDR3 DNA follows: TGTGCCAGCAGCCCGGGACACCAAAACATTCAGTACTTC. This encodes CASSPGHQNIQYF. The rearrangement joins TRBV3-1 to TRBJ2-4; D might be TRBD1 (6 bases). V lost 4 bases to trimming and J lost 5 bases, with 9 bases between them. Germline assignment: CDR1 LGHDT and CDR2 YNNKEL (reference sequence). The CDR3 contains 13 residues.